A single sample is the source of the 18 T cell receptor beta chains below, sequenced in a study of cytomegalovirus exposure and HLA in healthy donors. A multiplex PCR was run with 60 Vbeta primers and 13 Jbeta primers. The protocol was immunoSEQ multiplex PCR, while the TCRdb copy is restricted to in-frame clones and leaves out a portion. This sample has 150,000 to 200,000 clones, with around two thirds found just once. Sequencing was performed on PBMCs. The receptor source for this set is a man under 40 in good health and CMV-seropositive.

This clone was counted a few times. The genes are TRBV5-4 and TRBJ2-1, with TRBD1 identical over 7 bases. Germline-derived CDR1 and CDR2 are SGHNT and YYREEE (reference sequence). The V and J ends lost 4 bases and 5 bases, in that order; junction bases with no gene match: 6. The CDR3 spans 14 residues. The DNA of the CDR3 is TGTGCCAGCAGCCATCGGGACAGTCACAATGAGCAGTTCTTC. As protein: CASSHRDSHNEQFF. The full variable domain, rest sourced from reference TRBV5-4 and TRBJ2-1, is ETGVTQSPTHLIKTRGQQVTLRCSSQSGHNTVSWYQQALGQGPQFIFQYYREEENGRGNFPPRFSGLQFPNYSSELNVNALELDDSALYLCASSHRDSHNEQFFGPGTRLTVL.

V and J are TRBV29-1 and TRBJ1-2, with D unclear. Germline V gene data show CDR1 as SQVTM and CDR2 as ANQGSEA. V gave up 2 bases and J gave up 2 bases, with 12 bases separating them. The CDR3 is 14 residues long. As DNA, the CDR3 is TGCAGCGTTGAATGGCGTTTACAGAACTATGGCTACACCTTC. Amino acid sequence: CSVEWRLQNYGYTF.

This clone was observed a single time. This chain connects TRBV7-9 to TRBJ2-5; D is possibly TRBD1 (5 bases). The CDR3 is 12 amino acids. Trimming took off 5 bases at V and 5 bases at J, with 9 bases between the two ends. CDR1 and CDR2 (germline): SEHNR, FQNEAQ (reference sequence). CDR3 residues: CASSPSGETQYF. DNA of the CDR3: TGTGCCAGCAGCCCCTCAGGGGAGACCCAGTACTTC. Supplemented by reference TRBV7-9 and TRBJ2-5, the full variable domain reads DTGVSQNPRHKITKRGQNVTFRCDPISEHNRLYWYRQTLGQGPEFLTYFQNEAQLEKSRLLSDRFSAERPKGSFSTLEIQRTEQGDSAMYLCASSPSGETQYFGPGTRLLVL.

CDR3 DNA: TGTGCCAGCAGTTCGGCTAGCGGGAACGACGAGCAGTACTTC. Its protein product is CASSSASGNDEQYF. The rearrangement joins TRBV7-3 to TRBJ2-7; 9 bases match TRBD2. The CDR3 covers 14 residues. CDR1 SGHTA and CDR2 FQGTGA come from the germline V gene. J gave up 5 bases and V 6 bases, and 8 bases lay outside the gene matches.

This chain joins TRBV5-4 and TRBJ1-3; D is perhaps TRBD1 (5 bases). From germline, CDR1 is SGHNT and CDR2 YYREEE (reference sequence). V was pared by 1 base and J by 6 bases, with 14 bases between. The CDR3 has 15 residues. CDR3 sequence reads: CASSLNWQGANTIYF. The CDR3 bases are TGTGCCAGCAGCTTGAACTGGCAGGGTGCAAACACCATATATTTT.

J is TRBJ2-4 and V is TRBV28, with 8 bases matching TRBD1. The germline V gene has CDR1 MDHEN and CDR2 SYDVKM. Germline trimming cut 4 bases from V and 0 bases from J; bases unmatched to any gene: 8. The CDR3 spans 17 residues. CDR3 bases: TGTGCCAGCAGTTCGGGACAGGTCGGACTAGCCAAAAACATTCAGTACTTC. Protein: CASSSGQVGLAKNIQYF.

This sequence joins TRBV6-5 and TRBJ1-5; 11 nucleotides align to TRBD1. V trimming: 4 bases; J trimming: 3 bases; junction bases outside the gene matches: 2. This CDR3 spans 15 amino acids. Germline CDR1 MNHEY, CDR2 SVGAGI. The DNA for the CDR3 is TGTGCCAGCAGTTGGACAGGGGGCAACAATCAGCCCCAGCATTTT. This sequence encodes CASSWTGGNNQPQHF.

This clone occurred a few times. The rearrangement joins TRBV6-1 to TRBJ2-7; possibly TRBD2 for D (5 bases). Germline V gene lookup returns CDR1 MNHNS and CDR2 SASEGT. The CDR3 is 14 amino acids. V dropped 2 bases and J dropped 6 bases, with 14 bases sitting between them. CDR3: CASSEYAGSGEQYF. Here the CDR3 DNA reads TGTGCCAGCAGTGAATACGCGGGCTCGGGCGAGCAGTACTTC.

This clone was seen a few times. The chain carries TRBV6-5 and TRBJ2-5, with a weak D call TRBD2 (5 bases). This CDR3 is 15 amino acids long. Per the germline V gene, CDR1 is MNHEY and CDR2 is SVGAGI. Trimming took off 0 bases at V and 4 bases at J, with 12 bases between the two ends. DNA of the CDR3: TGTGCCAGCAGTTACTCGGACTTCCCCACAGAGACCCAGTACTTC. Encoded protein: CASSYSDFPTETQYF.

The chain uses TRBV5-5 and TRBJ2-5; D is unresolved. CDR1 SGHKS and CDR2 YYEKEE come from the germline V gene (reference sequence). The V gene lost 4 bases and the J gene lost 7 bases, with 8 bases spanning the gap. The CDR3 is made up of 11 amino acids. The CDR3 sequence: CASSPGGTQYF. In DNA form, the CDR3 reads TGTGCCAGCAGCCCGGGTGGGACCCAGTACTTC.

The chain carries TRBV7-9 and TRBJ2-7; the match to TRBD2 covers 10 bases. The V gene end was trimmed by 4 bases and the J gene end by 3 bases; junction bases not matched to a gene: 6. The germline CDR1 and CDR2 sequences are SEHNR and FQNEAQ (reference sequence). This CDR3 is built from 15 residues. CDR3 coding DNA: TGTGCCAGCAGCTCCGAGCGGGAGGGCGGCTACGAGCAGTACTTC. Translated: CASSSEREGGYEQYF.

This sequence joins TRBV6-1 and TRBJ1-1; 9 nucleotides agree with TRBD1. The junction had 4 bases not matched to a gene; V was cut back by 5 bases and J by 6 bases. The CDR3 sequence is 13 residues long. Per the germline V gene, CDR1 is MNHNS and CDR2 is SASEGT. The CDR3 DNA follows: TGTGCCAGCAGTACAGGGGGCATTGCTGAAGCTTTCTTT. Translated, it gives CASSTGGIAEAFF.

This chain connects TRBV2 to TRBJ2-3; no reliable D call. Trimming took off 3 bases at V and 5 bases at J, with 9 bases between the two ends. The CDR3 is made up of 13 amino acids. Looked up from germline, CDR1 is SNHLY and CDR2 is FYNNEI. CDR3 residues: CASSELNRDTQYF. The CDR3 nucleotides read TGTGCCAGCAGTGAGTTGAATAGAGATACGCAGTATTTT. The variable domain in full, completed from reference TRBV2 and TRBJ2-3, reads EPEVTQTPSHQVTQMGQEVILRCVPISNHLYFYWYRQILGQKVEFLVSFYNNEISEKSEIFDDQFSVERPDGSNFTLKIRSTKLEDSAMYFCASSELNRDTQYFGPGTRLTVL.

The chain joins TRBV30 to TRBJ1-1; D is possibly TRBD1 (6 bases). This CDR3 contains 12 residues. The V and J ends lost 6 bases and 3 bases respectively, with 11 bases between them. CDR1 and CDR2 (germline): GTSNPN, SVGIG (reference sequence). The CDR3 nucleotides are TGTGCCTGTAAACCAGGGGACACTGAAGCTTTCTTT. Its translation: CACKPGDTEAFF. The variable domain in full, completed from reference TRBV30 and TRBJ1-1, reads SQTIHQWPATLVQPVGSPLSLECTVEGTSNPNLYWYRQAAGRGLQLLFYSVGIGQISSEVPQNLSASRPQDRQFILSSKKLLLSDSGFYLCACKPGDTEAFFGQGTRLTVV.

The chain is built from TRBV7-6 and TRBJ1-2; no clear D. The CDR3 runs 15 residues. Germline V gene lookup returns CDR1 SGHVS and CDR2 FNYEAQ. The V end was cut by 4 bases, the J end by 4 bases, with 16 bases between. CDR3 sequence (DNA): TGTGCCAGCAGCTCCCTGGGAGGGTCAAGCTATGGCTACACCTTC. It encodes CASSSLGGSSYGYTF.

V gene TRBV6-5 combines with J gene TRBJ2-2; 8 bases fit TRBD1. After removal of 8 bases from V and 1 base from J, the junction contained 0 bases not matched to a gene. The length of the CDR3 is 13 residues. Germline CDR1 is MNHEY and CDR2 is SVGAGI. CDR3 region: CASGTGNTGELFF. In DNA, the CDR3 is TGTGCCAGCGGGACAGGGAACACCGGGGAGCTGTTTTTT.

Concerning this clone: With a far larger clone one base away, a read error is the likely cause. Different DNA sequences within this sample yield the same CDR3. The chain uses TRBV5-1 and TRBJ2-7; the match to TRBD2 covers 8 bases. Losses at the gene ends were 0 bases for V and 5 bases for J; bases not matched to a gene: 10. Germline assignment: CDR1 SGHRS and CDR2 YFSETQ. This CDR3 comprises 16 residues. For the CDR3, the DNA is TGCGCCAGCAGCTTGGATGGTCAAGCGGGAGATGACGAGCAGTACTTC. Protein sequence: CASSLDGQAGDDEQYF.

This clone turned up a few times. CDR3 nucleotides: TGTGCCAGCAGCAGAGACAGGGGGGCCAGCGGGGCTTTCTTT. It translates to CASSRDRGASGAFF. This chain joins TRBV28 and TRBJ1-1, with TRBD1 identical over 9 bases. The CDR3 contains 14 residues. V lost 6 bases to trimming and J lost 11 bases; unmatched junction nucleotides: 13. Looked up from germline, CDR1 is MDHEN and CDR2 is SYDVKM.